This T cell receptor (beta chain) was sequenced for a study of blood T cell repertoires in COVID-19. On the study more broadly: Whether acute or convalescent, the COVID-19 samples came from the United States, Italy and Spain.

Assay used: immunoSEQ multiplex PCR; TCRdb lists only in-frame clones, some missing. The sample has about 140,000 clones, about four fifths seen once. The CDR3 contains 17 residues. V was clipped by 0 bases and J by 1 base, with 13 bases between them. Germline CDR1 MNHEY, CDR2 SMNVEV (reference sequence). This TCR derives from a human donor in a cohort sampled during active COVID-19. The source material was peripheral blood. The J gene is TRBJ2-1, the V gene TRBV27, with a possible D match to TRBD2 (6 bases). The DNA of the CDR3 is TGTGCCAGCAGTTTATCATCCGGGAGTCGATCCTACAATGAGCAGTTCTTC. It specifies CASSLSSGSRSYNEQFF.